Here is one T cell receptor beta chain with its context. This sample is part of a study of blood T cells in healthy people across ages. The V gene's germline CDR1 is SNHLY and CDR2 FYNNEI. V gave up 2 bases and J gave up 5 bases, with 11 bases separating them. This CDR3 is built from 14 residues. PCR was performed a second time for about 7 to 11 cycles using a sample-barcoded 5' primer and a J-beta primer mix. TCRdb processed the 5' RACE reads anew with MiXCR; each CDR3 protein has one entry. Found here are some 1,800,000 distinct CDR3 sequences, 30% to 40% of them singletons; the top ten hold roughly 23%.

This TCR came from a human donor in good health. The chain uses TRBV2 and TRBJ2-3; perhaps D is TRBD1 or TRBD2 (5 bases each). Source material: blood. The CDR3 loop reads CASSEPGRGDTQYF. The CDR3 DNA follows: TGTGCCAGCAGTGAACCGGGGCGTGGAGATACGCAGTATTTT.